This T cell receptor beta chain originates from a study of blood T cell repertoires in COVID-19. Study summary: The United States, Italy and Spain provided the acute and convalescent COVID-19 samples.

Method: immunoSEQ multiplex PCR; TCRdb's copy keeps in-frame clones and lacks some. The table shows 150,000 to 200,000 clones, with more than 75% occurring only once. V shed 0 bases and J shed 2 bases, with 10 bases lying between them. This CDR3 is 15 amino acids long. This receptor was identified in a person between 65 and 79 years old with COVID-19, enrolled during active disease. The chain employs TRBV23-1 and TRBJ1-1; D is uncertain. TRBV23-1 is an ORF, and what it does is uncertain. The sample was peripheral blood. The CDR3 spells CASSQSGPFNTEAFF. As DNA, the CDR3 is TGCGCCAGCAGTCAATCGGGCCCTTTCAACACTGAAGCTTTCTTT.